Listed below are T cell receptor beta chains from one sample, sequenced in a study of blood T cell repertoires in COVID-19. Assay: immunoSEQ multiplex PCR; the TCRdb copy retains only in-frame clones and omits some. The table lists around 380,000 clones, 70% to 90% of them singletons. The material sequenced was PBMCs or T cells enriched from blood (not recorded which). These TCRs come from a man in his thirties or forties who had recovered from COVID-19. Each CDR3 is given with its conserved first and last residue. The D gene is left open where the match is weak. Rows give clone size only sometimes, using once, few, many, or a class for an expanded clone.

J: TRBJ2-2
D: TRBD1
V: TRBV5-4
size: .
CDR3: CASSDLLQGTGELFF
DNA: TGTGCCAGCAGCGATTTGTTACAGGGGACCGGGGAGCTGTTTTTT

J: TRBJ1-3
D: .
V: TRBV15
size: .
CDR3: CATSRDPGGNTIYF
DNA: TGTGCCACCAGCAGAGATCCGGGTGGAAACACCATATATTTT

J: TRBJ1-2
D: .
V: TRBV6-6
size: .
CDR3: CASTASEPYTF
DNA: TGTGCCAGCACCGCCTCGGAGCCCTACACCTTC

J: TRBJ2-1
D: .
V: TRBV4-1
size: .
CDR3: CASSQDERAYNEQFF
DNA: TGCGCCAGCAGCCAAGATGAGAGGGCCTACAATGAGCAGTTCTTC

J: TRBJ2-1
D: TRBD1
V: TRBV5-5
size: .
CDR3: CASSFRDRGGDEQFF
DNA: TGTGCCAGCAGCTTCCGGGACAGGGGCGGGGATGAGCAGTTCTTC

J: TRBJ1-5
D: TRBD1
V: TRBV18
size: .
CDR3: CASSPLGTGGHQPQHF
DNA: TGTGCCAGCTCACCACTAGGGACAGGGGGCCATCAGCCCCAGCATTTT

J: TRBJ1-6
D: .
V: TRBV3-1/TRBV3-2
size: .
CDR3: CASSQVQSPLHF
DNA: TGTGCCAGCAGCCAAGTCCAGTCACCCCTCCACTTT

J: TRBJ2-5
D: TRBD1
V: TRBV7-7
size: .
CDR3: CASSLRTGPQETQYF
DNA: TGTGCTAGCAGCCTGCGGACAGGACCCCAAGAGACCCAGTACTTC

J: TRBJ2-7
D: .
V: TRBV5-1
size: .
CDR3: CASSLGRYEQYF
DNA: TGCGCCAGCAGCTTGGGTAGATACGAGCAGTACTTC

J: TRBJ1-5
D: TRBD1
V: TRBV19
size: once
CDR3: CASSDRDRGQKLAQPQHF
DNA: TGTGCCAGTAGTGACCGGGACAGGGGGCAGAAGCTGGCTCAGCCCCAGCATTTT